This T cell receptor (beta chain) is from a study of blood T cell repertoires in COVID-19. In the study overall: Italy, Spain and the United States were the sources of the convalescent and acute COVID-19 samples. T cells, B-cell-depleted T cells, or PBMCs provided the cDNA or gDNA that served as material.

How the authors handled the data: For nucleated cells, counts were estimated from reference gene primer amplification. Sequencing used immunoSEQ multiplex PCR; TCRdb keeps in-frame clones, though not all of them. That table supplies the V and J calls and clone size; D and trimming were determined from the DNA. The table has about 140,000 clones, approximately 86% seen once; the top ten hold less than 6.5%. The germline CDR1 and CDR2 sequences are SGHRS and YFSETQ. The trim removed 1 base at V and 5 bases at J, leaving 2 bases unmatched. The CDR3 length is 14 residues. The sequenced sample was peripheral blood. This chain uses TRBV5-1 with TRBJ2-2; 7 positions match TRBD1. This clonotype was obtained from a human donor in a cohort sampled during active COVID-19. Here the CDR3 reads CASSLQQGTGELFF. The CDR3 DNA reads TGCGCCAGCAGCTTGCAACAGGGGACCGGGGAGCTGTTTTTT.